This entry describes one T cell receptor (beta chain). The sample holds one count of this clone. Its antigen has not been determined. Base qualities are not provided; no much larger clone lies one nucleotide away. The germline V gene (reference sequence) sets CDR1 to MNHEY and CDR2 to SMNVEV. There are 12 amino acids in the CDR3, from cysteine to phenylalanine inclusive. The sequence is cut down to CDR3 DNA, 36 bases in frame from base 1. Trimming leaves V shorter by 8 bases and J shorter by 3 bases, with the junction holding 2 bases beyond the gene matches. Whole blood was collected in K2EDTA tubes by collaborating institutions according to the institutions' own protocols. For TCRbeta analysis, collaborators shipped samples as frozen whole blood, isolated PBMCs, or DNA extracted from either of those sample types. The source of the sample is a study of blood T cell repertoires in COVID-19 (dated by TCRdb to 2019 to 2021). In terms of the full investigation: Samples from collaborators originated in the United States, Italy and Spain and spanned both the acute and convalescent phases of COVID-19. The prospective study material was composed of cDNA or gDNA derived from T cells, B-cell-depleted T cells, or PBMCs. Subjects who had been exposed to COVID-19, were actively infected with it, or had recovered from it provided the deeply sampled blood TCRbeta repertoires that made up the dataset. The repertoires were made available in a free public database intended to serve as a resource for research on the immune response to SARS-CoV-2. The samples were drawn from the first 160 participants of the ongoing ImmuneRACE study and from more than 1,000 subjects provided by 6 global collaborators. The sample metadata nearly always contained a de-identified subject ID, COVID-19 status, age in years and sex. Where available, HLA class I and class II types were taken from metadata supplied by the sample provider and were not determined by assay-based typing. Study-level results and caveats: The quantity of clinical and demographic metadata differed by source and by participant and was supplied without curation.

The immunoSEQ Assay, a bias-controlled multiplex PCR, was used to amplify TCRbeta CDR3 regions from genomic DNA. In the original analysis: The number of nucleated cells in each sample was estimated from the amplification of reference gene primers within the assay. Sequence reads were collapsed and filtered to measure the absolute abundance of every unique TCRbeta CDR3 rearrangement. Productive Simpson clonality was computed per sample as the square root of Simpson's diversity index over productive rearrangements. The table was pulled from immuneACCESS by TCRdb, which kept in-frame rearrangements only. Such tables lose some clones; where checked, under half of the loss comes from unresolved V genes, and the rest has no known cause. V and J calls plus clone size are reproduced from that table; the DNA served to infer D and trimming. This sample lists hundreds of thousands of clones; approximately 82% were detected once. Of the sample, about 8.9% falls within the top ten clones.

Sequenced sample: peripheral blood. The receptor was isolated from a woman aged 50 to 60 with acute or convalescent COVID-19. Recombination joined TRBV27 with TRBJ1-2, with 8 bases aligning to TRBD1. The DNA sequence reads TGTGCCAGCCAGGGACAGGACTATGGCTACACCTTC. Its translation is CASQGQDYGYTF.